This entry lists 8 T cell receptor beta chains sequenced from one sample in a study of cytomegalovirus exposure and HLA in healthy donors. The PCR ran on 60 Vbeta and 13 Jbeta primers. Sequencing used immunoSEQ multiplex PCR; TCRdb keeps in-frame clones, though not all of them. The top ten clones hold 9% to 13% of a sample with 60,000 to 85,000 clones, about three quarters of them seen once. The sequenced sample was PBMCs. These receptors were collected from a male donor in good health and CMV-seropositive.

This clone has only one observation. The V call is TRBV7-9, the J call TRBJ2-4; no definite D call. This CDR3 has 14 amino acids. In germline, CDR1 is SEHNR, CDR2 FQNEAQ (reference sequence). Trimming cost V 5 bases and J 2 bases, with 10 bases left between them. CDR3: CASSETVTKNIQYF. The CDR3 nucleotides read TGTGCCAGCAGCGAAACAGTTACCAAAAACATTCAGTACTTC.

The CDR3, as DNA: TGTGCCAGCAGTGAAGGTCTACTAGCGGGAGGTGGCGAGCAGTACTTC. This translates into CASSEGLLAGGGEQYF. The chain is built from TRBV6-1 and TRBJ2-5; 12 nucleotides agree with TRBD2. The J call may be wrong; the DNA end is better matched by TRBJ2-7. Germline values: CDR1 MNHNS, CDR2 SASEGT. CDR3 length equals 16 residues.

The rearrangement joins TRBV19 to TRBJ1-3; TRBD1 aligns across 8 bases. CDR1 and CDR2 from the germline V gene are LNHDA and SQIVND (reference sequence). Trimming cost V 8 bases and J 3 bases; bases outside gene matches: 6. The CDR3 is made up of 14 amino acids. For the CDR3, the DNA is TGTGCCAGTTTCCCAGGGACAGGTGGAAACACCATATATTTT. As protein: CASFPGTGGNTIYF.

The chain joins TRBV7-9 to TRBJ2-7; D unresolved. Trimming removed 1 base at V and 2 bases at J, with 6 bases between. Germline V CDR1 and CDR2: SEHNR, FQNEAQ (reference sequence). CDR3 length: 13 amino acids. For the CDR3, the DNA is TGTGCCAGCAGCTTAGTCCTAGCCTACGAGCAGTACTTC. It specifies CASSLVLAYEQYF.

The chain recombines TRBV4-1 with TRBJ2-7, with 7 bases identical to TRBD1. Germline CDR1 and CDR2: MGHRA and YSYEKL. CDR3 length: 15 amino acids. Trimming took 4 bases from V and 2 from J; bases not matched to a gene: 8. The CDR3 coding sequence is TGCGCCAGCAGCCGGACCGGACAGGCTCCCTACGAGCAGTACTTC. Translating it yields CASSRTGQAPYEQYF.

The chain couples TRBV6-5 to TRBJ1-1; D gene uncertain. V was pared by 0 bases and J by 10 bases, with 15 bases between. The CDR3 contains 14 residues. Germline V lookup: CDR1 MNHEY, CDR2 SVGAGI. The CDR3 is CASSYSKRVGRAFF. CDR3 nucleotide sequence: TGTGCCAGCAGTTACTCCAAGCGGGTAGGAAGAGCTTTCTTT.

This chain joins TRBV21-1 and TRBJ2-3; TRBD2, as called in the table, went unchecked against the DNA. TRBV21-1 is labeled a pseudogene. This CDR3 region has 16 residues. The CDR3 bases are TGTGCCAGCAGCAAACCCCTAGCGGCCCGCACAGATACGCAGTATTTT. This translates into CASSKPLAARTDTQYF.

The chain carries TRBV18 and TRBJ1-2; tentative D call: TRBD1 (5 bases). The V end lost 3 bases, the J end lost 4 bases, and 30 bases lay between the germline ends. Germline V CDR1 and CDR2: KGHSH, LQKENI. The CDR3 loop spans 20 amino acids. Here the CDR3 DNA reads TGTGCCAGCTCACCCAAACCGCGGGGGGAATATCGCAAAGAGGGCTATGGCTACACCTTC. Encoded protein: CASSPKPRGEYRKEGYGYTF.